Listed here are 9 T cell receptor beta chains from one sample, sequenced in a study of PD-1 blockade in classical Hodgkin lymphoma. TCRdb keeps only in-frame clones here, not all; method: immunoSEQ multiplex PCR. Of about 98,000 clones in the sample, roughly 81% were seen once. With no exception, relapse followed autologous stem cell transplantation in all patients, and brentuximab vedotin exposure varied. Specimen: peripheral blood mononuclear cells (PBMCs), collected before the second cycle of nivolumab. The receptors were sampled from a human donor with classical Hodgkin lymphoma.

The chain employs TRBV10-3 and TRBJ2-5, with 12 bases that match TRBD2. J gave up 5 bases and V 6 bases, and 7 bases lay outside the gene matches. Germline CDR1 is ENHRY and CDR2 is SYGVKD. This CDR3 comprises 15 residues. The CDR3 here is CAIRGTSGLEETQYF. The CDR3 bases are TGTGCCATCAGGGGGACTAGCGGGTTAGAGGAGACCCAGTACTTC.

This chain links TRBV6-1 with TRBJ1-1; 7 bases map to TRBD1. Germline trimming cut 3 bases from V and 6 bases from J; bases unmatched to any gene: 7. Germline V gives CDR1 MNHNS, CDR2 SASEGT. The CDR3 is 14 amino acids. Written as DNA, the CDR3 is TGTGCCAGCAGTGAGTTACAGGGGAGGGCTGAAGCTTTCTTT. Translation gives CASSELQGRAEAFF.

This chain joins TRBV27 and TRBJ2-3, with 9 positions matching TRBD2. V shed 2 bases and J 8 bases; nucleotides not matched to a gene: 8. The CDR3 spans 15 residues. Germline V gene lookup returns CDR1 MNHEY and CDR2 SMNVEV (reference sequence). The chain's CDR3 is CASSLRAGGLFTQYF. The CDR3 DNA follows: TGTGCCAGCAGTTTAAGGGCGGGGGGGCTTTTTACGCAGTATTTT.

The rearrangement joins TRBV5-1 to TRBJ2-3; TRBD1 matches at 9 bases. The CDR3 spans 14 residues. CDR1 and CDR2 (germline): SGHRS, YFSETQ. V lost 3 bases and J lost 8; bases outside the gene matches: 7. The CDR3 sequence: CASSSTGGSGTQYF. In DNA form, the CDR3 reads TGCGCCAGCAGCTCCACAGGGGGCTCCGGTACGCAGTATTTT.

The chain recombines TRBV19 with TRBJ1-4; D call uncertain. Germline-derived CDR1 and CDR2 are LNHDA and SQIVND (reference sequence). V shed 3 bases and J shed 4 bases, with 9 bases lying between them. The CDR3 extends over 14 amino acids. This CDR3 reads CASSMGSGNEKLFF. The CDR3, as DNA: TGTGCCAGTAGTATGGGCAGTGGTAATGAAAAACTGTTTTTT.

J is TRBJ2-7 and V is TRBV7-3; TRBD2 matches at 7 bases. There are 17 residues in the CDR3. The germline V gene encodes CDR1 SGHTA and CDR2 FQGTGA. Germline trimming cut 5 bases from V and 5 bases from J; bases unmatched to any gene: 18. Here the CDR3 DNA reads TGTGCCAGCAGCCGACGCGCCGTTTCGGGAGGATTGCACGAGCAGTACTTC. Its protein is CASSRRAVSGGLHEQYF. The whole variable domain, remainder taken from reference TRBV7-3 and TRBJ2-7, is GAGVSQTPSNKVTEKGKYVELRCDPISGHTALYWYRQSLGQGPEFLIYFQGTGAADDSGLPNDRFFAVRPEGSVSTLKIQRTERGDSAVYLCASSRRAVSGGLHEQYFGPGTRLTVT.

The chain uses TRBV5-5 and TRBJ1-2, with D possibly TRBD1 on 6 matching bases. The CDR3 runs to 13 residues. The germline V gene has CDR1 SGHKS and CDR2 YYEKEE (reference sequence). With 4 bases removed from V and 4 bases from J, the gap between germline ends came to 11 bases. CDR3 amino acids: CASSQDSAYGYTF. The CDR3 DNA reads TGTGCCAGCAGCCAGGACAGCGCCTATGGCTACACCTTC.

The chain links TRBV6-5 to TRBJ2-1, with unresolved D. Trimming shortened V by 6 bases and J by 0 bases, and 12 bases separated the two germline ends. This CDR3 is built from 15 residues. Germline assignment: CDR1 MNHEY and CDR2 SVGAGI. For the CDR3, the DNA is TGTGCCAGCAGCCAGCAGCCGAACTCCTACAATGAGCAGTTCTTC. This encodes CASSQQPNSYNEQFF.

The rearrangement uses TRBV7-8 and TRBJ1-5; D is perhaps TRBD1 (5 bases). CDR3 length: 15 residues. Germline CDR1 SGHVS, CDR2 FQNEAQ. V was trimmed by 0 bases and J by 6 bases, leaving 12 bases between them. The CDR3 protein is CASSLASGAGQPQHF. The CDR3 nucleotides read TGTGCCAGCAGCTTAGCGAGCGGGGCTGGTCAGCCCCAGCATTTT.